This TCR beta chain was sequenced for a study of shared clonotypes between healthy human individuals. The split of CD4+ cells yielded CD45RA+ naive and CD45RA-negative memory subsets. Comments on this clone: Its antigen is not identified.

This table comes from immunoSEQ multiplex PCR, and its TCRdb copy is limited to in-frame clones, with some not included. The sample lists millions of clones; more than 90% were seen once. Study-wide results and limits: Sequencing depth was predicted to influence how clonotypes are shared among donors.

The source is a man between 18 and 35 years old in good health. Sequencing was done on a sample of naive CD4+ T cells sorted from blood. The subset here: CD45RA+ positively selected.

CDR3 residues: CASSRTDSNEKLFF. The CDR3 nucleotides are TGTGCCAGCAGTCGGACAGACTCTAATGAAAAACTGTTTTTT. The chain is built from TRBV2 and TRBJ1-4; the D gene is possibly TRBD1 (6 bases). Trimming shortened V by 5 bases and J by 3 bases, and 10 bases separated the two germline ends. Germline V gene sequence: CDR1 SNHLY, CDR2 FYNNEI. The CDR3 sequence is 14 residues long.